This TCR beta chain was observed in a study of T-cell memory formation after mild COVID-19. Barcoded TCR alpha and TCR beta cDNA libraries with UMIs came from 5'RACE using constant-segment primers. Each CDR3 protein is one row after TCRdb ran MiXCR on the 5' RACE reads. The sample holds 95,000 to 120,000 distinct CDR3 sequences, 20% to 25% seen once. Germline V gene data show CDR1 as MGHRA and CDR2 as YSYEKL. The CDR3 extends over 15 amino acids. V was cut by 4 bases and J by 3 bases, with 15 bases left in between. This chain uses TRBV4-1 with TRBJ1-2; D ambiguous. The sequence was collected from a man between 18 and 35 years old who had mild COVID-19 (a few samples of this study predate the infection). Cell type and time point are not known. Sequenced material: PBMCs or a T cell subset sorted from them (not recorded which). CDR3 amino acids: CASSPRGQFYYGYTF. The CDR3 nucleotides read TGCGCCAGCAGCCCCCGAGGGCAGTTCTACTATGGCTACACCTTC.